One and the same sample provided the 24 T cell receptor beta chains below, sequenced in a study of cytomegalovirus exposure and HLA in healthy donors. 13 Jbeta primers and 60 Vbeta primers were used for the PCR. Here immunoSEQ multiplex PCR was the method, and the copy in TCRdb shows in-frame clones only, minus some. The sample yields about 190,000 clones, roughly four fifths seen once. Sequencing was performed on PBMCs. These receptors all come from a woman in her thirties in good health and CMV-seropositive.

V and J are TRBV29-1 and TRBJ2-4; TRBD2 matches at 7 bases. The J segment lost 0 bases and the V segment lost 6 bases, leaving 11 bases of the junction unmatched. Germline V gene sequence: CDR1 SQVTM, CDR2 ANQGSEA. This CDR3 has 16 amino acids. The CDR3 here is CSVRGAAGAAKNIQYF. CDR3 in DNA: TGCAGCGTCCGAGGGGCGGCGGGAGCAGCCAAAAACATTCAGTACTTC. Complete variable domain (other parts from reference TRBV29-1 and TRBJ2-4): SAVISQKPSRDICQRGTSLTIQCQVDSQVTMMFWYRQQPGQSLTLIATANQGSEATYESGFVIDKFPISRPNLTFSTLTVSNMSPEDSSIYLCSVRGAAGAAKNIQYFGAGTRLSVL.

This chain connects TRBV6-1 to TRBJ1-2; TRBD1 matches at 9 bases. Germline lookup yields CDR1 MNHNS and CDR2 SASEGT. The CDR3 has 14 residues. The V segment lost 7 bases and the J segment 4 bases; nucleotides outside the gene matches: 7. The CDR3 protein is CASMGTGSLYGYTF. Here the CDR3 DNA reads TGTGCCAGCATGGGGACAGGGAGCCTCTATGGCTACACCTTC.

The chain recombines TRBV7-9 with TRBJ1-1; D is perhaps TRBD1 (6 bases). V was trimmed by 4 bases and J by 2 bases, leaving 11 bases between them. The CDR3 totals 14 residues. Germline V gene lookup returns CDR1 SEHNR and CDR2 FQNEAQ (reference sequence). In DNA form, the CDR3 reads TGTGCCAGCAGCTCCTTACAGGGAAACACTGAAGCTTTCTTT. Translating gives CASSSLQGNTEAFF.

The chain combines TRBV19 with TRBJ1-2; TRBD1 matches 9 bases. The CDR3 has 14 amino acids. V dropped 5 bases and J dropped 6; count of bases not matched to a gene: 7. Germline V gives CDR1 LNHDA, CDR2 SQIVND (reference sequence). The CDR3 DNA reads as TGTGCCAGTAGTGTGGACAGGGGACGGGATGGCTACACCTTC. Translated: CASSVDRGRDGYTF. Full variable domain (remainder filled in from reference TRBV19 and TRBJ1-2): DGGITQSPKYLFRKEGQNVTLSCEQNLNHDAMYWYRQDPGQGLRLIYYSQIVNDFQKGDIAEGYSVSREKKESFPLTVTSAQKNPTAFYLCASSVDRGRDGYTFGSGTRLTVV.

The chain has TRBV19 and TRBJ1-5; D might be TRBD1 (5 bases). V gave up 5 bases and J gave up 5 bases, with 19 bases separating them. CDR3 length: 16 amino acids. Germline lookup yields CDR1 LNHDA and CDR2 SQIVND (reference sequence). CDR3 region: CASSLGDSEFDQPQHF. The CDR3 nucleotides read TGTGCCAGTAGTCTAGGTGACAGTGAATTTGATCAGCCCCAGCATTTT.

The rearrangement links TRBV6-1 to TRBJ1-1, with D maybe TRBD1 (6 bases). V lost 7 bases, J lost 2 bases, and 14 bases lay in between. CDR3 length: 14 residues. Germline V CDR1 and CDR2: MNHNS, SASEGT. CDR3: CASTFARGNTEAFF. The CDR3 coding sequence is TGTGCCAGCACCTTCGCCAGGGGTAACACTGAAGCTTTCTTT.

The chain is built from TRBV9 and TRBJ1-1; a weak D match, TRBD1 (5 bases). The ends were cut back, 0 bases at V and 8 bases at J, with 23 bases in the middle. The germline CDR1 and CDR2 sequences are SGDLS and YYNGEE. The CDR3 sequence is 17 residues long. The CDR3 is CASSVEQARRWPQEAFF. CDR3 nucleotides: TGTGCCAGCAGCGTAGAACAGGCGAGGAGATGGCCCCAGGAAGCTTTCTTT.

The V gene is TRBV2, the J gene TRBJ2-1, with D perhaps matching TRBD2 (6 bases). Deletions cut 5 bases from V and 3 bases from J, with 11 bases between. Per the germline V gene, CDR1 is SNHLY and CDR2 is FYNNEI. This CDR3 spans 14 amino acids. CDR3: CASSTGTRYNEQFF. The CDR3 DNA follows: TGTGCCAGCAGTACCGGGACTCGCTACAATGAGCAGTTCTTC.

This clone was counted a single time. The J gene is TRBJ2-2, the V gene TRBV28; 9 bases align to TRBD1. The CDR3 length is 16 residues. Trimming removed 4 bases from V and 2 bases from J; junction bases left unmatched: 5. Germline CDR1 MDHEN, CDR2 SYDVKM. The CDR3 loop reads CASSSRQGVNTGELFF. The CDR3 coding sequence is TGTGCCAGCAGTTCCAGACAGGGGGTTAACACCGGGGAGCTGTTTTTT.

CDR3 sequence: CASKGSGRSNTGELFF. The DNA for the CDR3 is TGTGCCAGTAAGGGGAGCGGGAGGTCGAACACCGGGGAGCTGTTTTTT. The chain recombines TRBV19 with TRBJ2-2; 9 nucleotides match TRBD2. This CDR3 is built from 16 residues. CDR1 LNHDA and CDR2 SQIVND come from the germline V gene (reference sequence). The V segment lost 7 bases and the J segment 0 bases; nucleotides outside the gene matches: 6.

The rearrangement uses TRBV5-4 and TRBJ2-3; TRBD1 matches at 8 bases. Germline assignment: CDR1 SGHNT and CDR2 YYREEE (reference sequence). V was pared by 2 bases and J by 6 bases, with 2 bases of the junction left unmatched. The CDR3 runs 13 residues. The CDR3 sequence is CASSLQGVDTQYF. The CDR3, as DNA: TGTGCCAGCAGCTTACAGGGGGTGGATACGCAGTATTTT.

V and J are TRBV29-1 and TRBJ1-1, with D perhaps TRBD1 (5 bases). The germline V gene encodes CDR1 SQVTM and CDR2 ANQGSEA. V lost 4 bases, J lost 5 bases, and 11 bases lay in between. The CDR3 runs to 12 residues. The CDR3 loop is CSVGGGGTEAFF. The CDR3 nucleotides read TGCAGCGTTGGTGGGGGAGGGACTGAAGCTTTCTTT.

The chain employs TRBV2 and TRBJ2-1; the match to TRBD2 covers 12 bases. The CDR3 length is 21 residues. Per the germline V gene, CDR1 is SNHLY and CDR2 is FYNNEI. After removal of 7 bases from V and 0 bases from J, the junction contained 19 bases not matched to a gene. The CDR3: CASIQGRGRTSGAHSYNEQFF. In DNA form, the CDR3 reads TGTGCCAGCATCCAAGGGCGGGGACGGACTAGCGGGGCCCACTCCTACAATGAGCAGTTCTTC.

This clone was detected only once. The chain joins TRBV7-9 to TRBJ2-5, with TRBD2 identical over 15 bases. This CDR3 comprises 17 residues. Germline-derived CDR1 and CDR2 are SEHNR and FQNEAQ (reference sequence). Trimming at V came to 5 bases and at J to 11 bases, leaving 15 bases not matched to a gene. The CDR3 here is CASSPGLAGGLSGEQYF. As DNA, the CDR3 is TGTGCCAGCAGCCCCGGACTAGCGGGAGGGCTAAGCGGGGAGCAGTACTTC.

The rearrangement uses TRBV19 and TRBJ2-5; TRBD2 matches at 9 bases. V dropped 6 bases and J dropped 1; count of bases not matched to a gene: 15. CDR3 length: 18 residues. Looked up from germline, CDR1 is LNHDA and CDR2 is SQIVND (reference sequence). The CDR3 region is CASSHWGGSGRGQETQYF. In nucleotides, the CDR3 is TGTGCCAGTAGCCATTGGGGGGGTAGCGGGAGAGGCCAAGAGACCCAGTACTTC.

This clone was counted a single time. The rearrangement uses TRBV5-1 and TRBJ2-1; 8 bases map to TRBD2. This CDR3 has 14 residues. Trimming at V came to 5 bases and at J to 9 bases, leaving 10 bases not matched to a gene. In germline, CDR1 is SGHRS, CDR2 YFSETQ. In DNA, the CDR3 is TGCGCCAGCAGGGAACTAGCGGAGGGGGGTGAGCAGTTCTTC. Protein: CASRELAEGGEQFF.

The CDR3 loop reads CASRYDGTASYGYTF. CDR3 in DNA: TGTGCCAGCAGGTACGACGGGACAGCATCCTATGGCTACACCTTC. The chain recombines TRBV6-5 with TRBJ1-2, with 7 positions matching TRBD1. Germline V gives CDR1 MNHEY, CDR2 SVGAGI. Trimming cost V 6 bases and J 4 bases; bases outside gene matches: 11. There are 15 residues in the CDR3.

This clone was seen a few times. The junction shows a germline mismatch at one end, possibly a read error. The chain joins TRBV5-5 to TRBJ2-1; TRBD2 matches at 8 bases. The CDR3 sequence is 15 residues long. Germline V lookup: CDR1 SGHKS, CDR2 YYEKEE (reference sequence). The CDR3 loop is CASRAGTSMKGAPLF. In DNA, the CDR3 is TGTGCCAGCAGAGCCGGGACTAGTATGAAAGGGGCTCCCCTCTTC.

This clone has only a few counts. The rearrangement joins TRBV29-1 to TRBJ1-1, with a tentative D call TRBD1 (5 bases). Germline lookup yields CDR1 SQVTM and CDR2 ANQGSEA. V gave up 7 bases and J gave up 5 bases, with 17 bases separating them. CDR3 size: 13 residues. The CDR3 bases are TGCAGCGCCCGGACCGCCGGGGGTACTGAAGCTTTCTTT. Translating it yields CSARTAGGTEAFF.

There are a few counts of this clone. V usage is TRBV10-1 and J usage is TRBJ1-1; unclear D gene. The CDR3 contains 16 residues. Trimming took 6 bases from V and 1 from J, leaving 18 bases between them. CDR1 and CDR2 (germline): WNHNN, SYGVQD (reference sequence). CDR3 sequence (DNA): TGCGCCAGCAGGACCCGTTTAGTGGCAGGGAACACTGAAGCTTTCTTT. Its translation: CASRTRLVAGNTEAFF.

Only a few counts were recorded for this clone. The chain employs TRBV4-1 and TRBJ1-1, with D maybe TRBD1 (5 bases). With 0 bases removed from V and 7 bases from J, the gap between germline ends came to 9 bases. Germline V CDR1 and CDR2: MGHRA, YSYEKL. The length of the CDR3 is 13 residues. CDR3 in amino acids: CASSQDAGGEAFF. Written as DNA, the CDR3 is TGCGCCAGCAGCCAAGATGCGGGGGGTGAAGCTTTCTTT.

About this clone itself: Different DNA sequences within this sample yield the same CDR3. The chain recombines TRBV27 with TRBJ2-3; 9 bases line up with TRBD2. Germline lookup yields CDR1 MNHEY and CDR2 SMNVEV (reference sequence). The CDR3 extends over 16 amino acids. The V gene end was trimmed by 0 bases and the J gene end by 3 bases; junction bases not matched to a gene: 4. The DNA for the CDR3 is TGTGCCAGCAGTTTATCAGCGGGAGGCGGGACAGATACGCAGTATTTT. Its translation is CASSLSAGGGTDTQYF.

CDR3 amino acids: CASSVGGTQYF. CDR3 DNA: TGTGCCAGCAGCGTGGGGGGTACGCAGTATTTT. The chain joins TRBV9 to TRBJ2-3, with D possibly TRBD2 on 6 matching bases. The germline V gene has CDR1 SGDLS and CDR2 YYNGEE. Trimming cost V 2 bases and J 8 bases, with 6 bases left between them. The CDR3 sequence is 11 residues long.

The chain recombines TRBV7-9 with TRBJ2-7; no clear D gene. Germline lookup yields CDR1 SEHNR and CDR2 FQNEAQ (reference sequence). There are 13 residues in the CDR3. The V and J ends lost 3 bases and 2 bases respectively, with 8 bases between them. In DNA, the CDR3 is TGTGCCAGCAGCTTCGTCTTCCCCTACGAGCAGTACTTC. Residues: CASSFVFPYEQYF.